This TCR beta chain was recorded in a study of cytomegalovirus exposure and HLA in healthy donors. General observations from the study: Further analysis was carried out later, and it showed several of the most significant clusters appearing linked to common viral pathogens. As immune exposure information, only CMV serostatus was available. Association of a missense DCLRE1C variant with TCR beta V- and J-gene trimming was reported in a later analysis. Highly shared variants forming one cluster were likely a sequencing artifact.

PCR involved 60 Vbeta and 13 Jbeta primers. Assay: immunoSEQ multiplex PCR; the TCRdb copy retains only in-frame clones and omits some. The table includes approximately 120,000 clones, roughly 66% detected once. For this clone: What it recognizes is unknown.

This sequence originates from a man in his 60s in good health and CMV-seropositive. Source material: PBMCs.

CDR3 bases: TGTGCCAGCAGACCCGACAGGGTCTCAAACACCATATATTTT. Translated, it gives CASRPDRVSNTIYF. The chain couples TRBV6-5 to TRBJ1-3; 7 bases are a match to TRBD1. V lost 6 bases, J lost 6 bases, and 8 bases stayed unmatched. Germline V gene sequence: CDR1 MNHEY, CDR2 SVGAGI. The CDR3 has 14 residues.